The clone carrying this T cell receptor (beta chain) showed up just a few times. Trimming removed 2 bases from V and 4 bases from J, with 11 bases in between. The CDR3 has 14 residues. The V gene's germline CDR1 is KGHSH and CDR2 LQKENI. These data are taken from a study of blood T cell repertoires in COVID-19. Background on the study: The United States, Italy and Spain supplied acute and convalescent COVID-19 samples. T cells, B-cell-depleted T cells, or PBMCs provided the cDNA or gDNA that served as material.

Authors' methods: Amplified reference gene primers provided the basis for estimating nucleated cell counts. Profiled with immunoSEQ multiplex PCR; TCRdb holds only in-frame clones, not every one. D and trimming come from the DNA, and the V and J calls and clone size come from that table. The sample lists 120,000 to 150,000 clones, approximately 82% occurring once. The V gene is TRBV18, the J gene TRBJ1-1; perhaps TRBD1 as D (6 bases). This sequence was found in a human donor in a cohort sampled during active COVID-19. The material sequenced was peripheral blood. CDR3 sequence: CASSPESQGTEAFF. Written as DNA, the CDR3 is TGTGCCAGCTCACCAGAGTCACAGGGCACTGAAGCTTTCTTT.